Listed below are T cell receptor beta chains from one sample, sequenced in a study of shared clonotypes between healthy human individuals. Assay used: immunoSEQ multiplex PCR; TCRdb lists only in-frame clones, some missing. The table records over 2 million clones, 85% to 95% of them present only once. Source material: naive CD4+ T cells sorted from blood. The receptors were gathered from a young man in good health. Both conserved end residues are part of each CDR3. Fields, in order: CDR3 length, D gene, V gene, CDR3 protein. The D gene is left open where the match is weak.

15,TRBD1,TRBV28,CASIPGNRGEKRLFF
14,NA,TRBV18,CASSPTDGGNTIYF
15,NA,TRBV30,CAWSGNKGSGNTIYF
15,TRBD1,TRBV5-1,CASTSGGAVTDTQYF
17,TRBD1,TRBV5-1,CASRGAGTGNLNTEAFF
16,TRBD1,TRBV11-2,CASSRTGRSSTDTQYF
13,NA,TRBV25-1,CASSLQGREKLFF
15,NA,TRBV5-6,CASSLVTLNTGELFF
13,NA,TRBV7-3,CASSLRLEAEQYF
15,NA,TRBV25-1,CASSESRTAKNIQYF
14,NA,TRBV5-1,CASSSDGRNEKLFF
12,TRBD1,TRBV19,CASGQVNQPQHF
14,NA,TRBV5-1,CASSLGPDNTEAFF
15,NA,TRBV10-3,CAISERDWGLGELFF
13,NA,TRBV5-1,CASSPQGTGELFF
13,NA,TRBV2,CASSDEGSGPAFF
14,TRBD1,TRBV7-2,CASRETGGPYGYTF